Here is one T cell receptor (beta chain) with its context. The source of the sample is a study of blood T cell repertoires in COVID-19. The wider study: Samples taken during acute and convalescent COVID-19 were collected in the United States, Italy and Spain. PBMCs, B-cell-depleted T cells, or T cells were the source of the cDNA or gDNA that made up the material.

J gave up 6 bases and V 3 bases, and 6 bases lay outside the gene matches. The CDR3 sequence is 15 residues long. CDR1 is SGHRS and CDR2 is YFSETQ in the germline V gene. Profiling relied on immunoSEQ multiplex PCR, and the TCRdb table lists in-frame clones only, not all of them. The sample holds under 250,000 clones, about 86% seen once. The sequencing sample was made of PBMCs or T cells enriched from blood (not recorded which). The rearrangement joins TRBV5-1 to TRBJ2-2; TRBD1 matches 9 bases. The TCR sequence derives from a woman aged 35 to 49 with acute COVID-19. CDR3 sequence: CASSSDRGGSGELFF. Here the CDR3 DNA reads TGCGCCAGCAGCTCGGACAGGGGCGGCTCCGGGGAGCTGTTTTTT.